The entry below gives a single TCR beta chain sequence along with its context. Sequencing used immunoSEQ multiplex PCR; TCRdb keeps in-frame clones, though not all of them. The sample gives approximately 90,000 clones, approximately 94% of which show up once; around 0.84% is in the top ten. Trimming pared 11 bases from V and 7 bases from J, leaving 26 bases between. The CDR3 is made up of 15 amino acids. Germline values: CDR1 ENHRY, CDR2 SYGVKD. This sample was taken from a study of T cell changes during pregnancy in multiple sclerosis. This chain joins TRBV10-3 and TRBJ1-2; the D gene is possibly TRBD1 (6 bases). The TCR was taken from a female donor with multiple sclerosis, enrolled in a pregnancy study. Sample: peripheral blood, taken in the third trimester of pregnancy. CDR3 bases: TGTGCCGTAAAGGGGGACAAGGCCGTTTCGGGTGGCTACACCTTC. It specifies CAVKGDKAVSGGYTF.